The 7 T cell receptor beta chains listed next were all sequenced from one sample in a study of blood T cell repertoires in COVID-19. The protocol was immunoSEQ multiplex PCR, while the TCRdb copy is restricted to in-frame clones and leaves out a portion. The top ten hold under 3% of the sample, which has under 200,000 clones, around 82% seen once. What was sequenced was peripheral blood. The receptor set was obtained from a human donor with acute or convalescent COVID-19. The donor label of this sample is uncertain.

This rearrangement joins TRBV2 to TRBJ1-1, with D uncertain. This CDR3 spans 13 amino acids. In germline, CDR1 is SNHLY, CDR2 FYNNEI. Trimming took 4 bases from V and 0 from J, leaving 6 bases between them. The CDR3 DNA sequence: TGTGCCAGCAGTGCATCTATGAACACTGAAGCTTTCTTT. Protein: CASSASMNTEAFF. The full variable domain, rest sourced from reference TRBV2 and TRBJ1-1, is EPEVTQTPSHQVTQMGQEVILRCVPISNHLYFYWYRQILGQKVEFLVSFYNNEISEKSEIFDDQFSVERPDGSNFTLKIRSTKLEDSAMYFCASSASMNTEAFFGQGTRLTVV.

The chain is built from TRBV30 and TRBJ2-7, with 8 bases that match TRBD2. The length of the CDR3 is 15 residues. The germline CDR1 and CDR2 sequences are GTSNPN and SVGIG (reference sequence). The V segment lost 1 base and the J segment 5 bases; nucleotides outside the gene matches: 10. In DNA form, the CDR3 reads TGTGCCTGGAGTGGGGGGCGGGGGGCAATCGACGAGCAGTACTTC. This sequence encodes CAWSGGRGAIDEQYF.

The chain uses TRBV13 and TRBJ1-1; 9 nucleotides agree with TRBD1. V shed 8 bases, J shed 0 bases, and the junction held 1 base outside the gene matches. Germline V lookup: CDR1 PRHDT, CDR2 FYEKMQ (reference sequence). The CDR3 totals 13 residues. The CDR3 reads CASGTGLNTEAFF. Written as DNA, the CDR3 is TGTGCCAGCGGGACAGGGCTGAACACTGAAGCTTTCTTT.

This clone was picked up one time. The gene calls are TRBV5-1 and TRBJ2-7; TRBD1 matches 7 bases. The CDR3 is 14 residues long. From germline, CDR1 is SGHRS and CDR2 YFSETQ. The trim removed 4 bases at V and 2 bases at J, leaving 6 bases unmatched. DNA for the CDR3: TGCGCCAGCAGCGAGGGGGCAATCACCTACGAGCAGTACTTC. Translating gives CASSEGAITYEQYF.

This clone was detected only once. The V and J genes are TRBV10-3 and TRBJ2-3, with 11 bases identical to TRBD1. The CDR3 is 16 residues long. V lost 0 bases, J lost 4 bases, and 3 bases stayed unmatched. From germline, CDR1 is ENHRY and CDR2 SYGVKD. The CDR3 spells CAISESGQGESDTQYF. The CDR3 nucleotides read TGTGCCATCAGTGAGTCGGGACAGGGGGAATCAGATACGCAGTATTTT.

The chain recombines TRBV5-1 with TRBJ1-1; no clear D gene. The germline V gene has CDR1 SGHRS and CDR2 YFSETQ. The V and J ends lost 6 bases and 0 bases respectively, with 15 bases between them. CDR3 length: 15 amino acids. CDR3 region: CASTPGFIMNTEAFF. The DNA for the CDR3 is TGCGCCAGCACCCCGGGATTTATTATGAACACTGAAGCTTTCTTT.

The CDR3 nucleotides are TGTGCCAGCAGCTTGGGAGGGACAGGGTTCGAGCAGTACTTC. Translation: CASSLGGTGFEQYF. The chain couples TRBV5-5 to TRBJ2-7; 9 bases map to TRBD1. The germline gives CDR1 SGHKS, CDR2 YYEKEE (reference sequence). This CDR3 has 14 amino acids. The J segment lost 6 bases and the V segment lost 0 bases, leaving 4 bases of the junction unmatched. Combining the CDR3 with reference TRBV5-5 and TRBJ2-7 gives the whole variable domain DAGVTQSPTHLIKTRGQQVTLRCSPISGHKSVSWYQQVLGQGPQFIFQYYEKEERGRGNFPDRFSARQFPNYSSELNVNALLLGDSALYLCASSLGGTGFEQYFGPGTRLTVT.